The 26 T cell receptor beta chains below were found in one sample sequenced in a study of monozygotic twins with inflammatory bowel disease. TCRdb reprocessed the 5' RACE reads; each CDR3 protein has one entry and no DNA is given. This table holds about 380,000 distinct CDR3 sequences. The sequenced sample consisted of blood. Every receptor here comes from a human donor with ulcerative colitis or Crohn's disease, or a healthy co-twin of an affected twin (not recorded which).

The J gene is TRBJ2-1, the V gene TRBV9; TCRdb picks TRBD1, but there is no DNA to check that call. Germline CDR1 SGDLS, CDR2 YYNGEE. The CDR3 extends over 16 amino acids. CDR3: CASSKGQESSYNEQFF.

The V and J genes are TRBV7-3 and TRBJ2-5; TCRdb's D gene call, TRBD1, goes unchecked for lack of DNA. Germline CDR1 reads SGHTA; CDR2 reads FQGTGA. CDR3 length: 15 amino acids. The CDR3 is CASCLMGGPQETQYF.

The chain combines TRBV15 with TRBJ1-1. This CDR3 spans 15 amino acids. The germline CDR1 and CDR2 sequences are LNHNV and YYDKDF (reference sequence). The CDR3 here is CATSRKLVGGTEAFF.

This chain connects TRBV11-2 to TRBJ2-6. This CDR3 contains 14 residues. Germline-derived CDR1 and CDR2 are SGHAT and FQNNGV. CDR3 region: CASSSFLGANVLTF.

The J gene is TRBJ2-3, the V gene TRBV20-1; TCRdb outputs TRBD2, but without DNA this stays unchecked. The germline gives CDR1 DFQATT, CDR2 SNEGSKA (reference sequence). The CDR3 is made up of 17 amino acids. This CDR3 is CSARDRTSGGVHGTQYF.

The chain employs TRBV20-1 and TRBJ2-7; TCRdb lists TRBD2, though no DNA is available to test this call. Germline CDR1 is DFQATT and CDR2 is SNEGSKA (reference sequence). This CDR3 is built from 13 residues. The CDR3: CSANYGGLYEQYF.

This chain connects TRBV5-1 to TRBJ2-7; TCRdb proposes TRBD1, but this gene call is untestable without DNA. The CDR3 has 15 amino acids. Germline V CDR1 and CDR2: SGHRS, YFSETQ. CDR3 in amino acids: CASSGGGWYSYEQYF.

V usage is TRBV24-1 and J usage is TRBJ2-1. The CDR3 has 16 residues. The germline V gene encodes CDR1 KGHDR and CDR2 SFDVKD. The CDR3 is CATSEAGPRSYNEQFF.

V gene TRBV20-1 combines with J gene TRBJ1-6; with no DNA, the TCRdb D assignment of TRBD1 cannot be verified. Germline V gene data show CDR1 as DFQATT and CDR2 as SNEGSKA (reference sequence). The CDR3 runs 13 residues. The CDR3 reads CSARTQGDSPLHF.

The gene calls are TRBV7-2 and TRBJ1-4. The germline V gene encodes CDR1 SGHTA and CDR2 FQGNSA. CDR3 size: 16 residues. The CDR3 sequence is CASSLAGTRTNEKLFF.

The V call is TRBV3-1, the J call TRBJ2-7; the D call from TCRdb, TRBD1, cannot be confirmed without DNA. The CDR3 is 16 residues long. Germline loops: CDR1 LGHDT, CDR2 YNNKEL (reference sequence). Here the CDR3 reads CASSQDPDRGLYEQYF.

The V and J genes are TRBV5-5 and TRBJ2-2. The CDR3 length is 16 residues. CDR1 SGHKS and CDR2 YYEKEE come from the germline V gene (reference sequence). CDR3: CASSLEGPANTGELFF.

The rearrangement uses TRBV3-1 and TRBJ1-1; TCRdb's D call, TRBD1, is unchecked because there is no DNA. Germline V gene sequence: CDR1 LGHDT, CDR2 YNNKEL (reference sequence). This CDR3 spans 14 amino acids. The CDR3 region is CASSQVGGFTEAFF.

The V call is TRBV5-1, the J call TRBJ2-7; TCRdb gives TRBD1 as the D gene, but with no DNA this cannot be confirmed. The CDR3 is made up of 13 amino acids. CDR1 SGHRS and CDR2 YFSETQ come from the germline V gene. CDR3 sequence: CASSLEGQGVEYF.

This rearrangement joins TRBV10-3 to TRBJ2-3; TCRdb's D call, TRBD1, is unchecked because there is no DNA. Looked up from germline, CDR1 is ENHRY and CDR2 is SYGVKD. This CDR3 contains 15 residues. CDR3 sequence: CAISETGGGSDTQYF.

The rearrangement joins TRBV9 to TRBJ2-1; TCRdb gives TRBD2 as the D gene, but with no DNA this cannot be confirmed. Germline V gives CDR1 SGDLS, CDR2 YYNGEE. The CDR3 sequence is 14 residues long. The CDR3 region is CASSVVGSFNEQFF. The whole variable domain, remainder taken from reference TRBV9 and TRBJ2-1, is DSGVTQTPKHLITATGQRVTLRCSPRSGDLSVYWYQQSLDQGLQFLIQYYNGEERAKGNILERFSAQQFPDLHSELNLSSLELGDSALYFCASSVVGSFNEQFFGPGTRLTVL.

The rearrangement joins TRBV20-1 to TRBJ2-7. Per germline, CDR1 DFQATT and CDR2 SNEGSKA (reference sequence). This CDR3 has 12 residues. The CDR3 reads CSARQDSYEQYF.

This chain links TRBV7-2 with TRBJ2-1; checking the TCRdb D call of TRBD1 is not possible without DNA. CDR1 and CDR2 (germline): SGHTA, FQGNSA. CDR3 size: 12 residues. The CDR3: CASSLGPGWQFF.

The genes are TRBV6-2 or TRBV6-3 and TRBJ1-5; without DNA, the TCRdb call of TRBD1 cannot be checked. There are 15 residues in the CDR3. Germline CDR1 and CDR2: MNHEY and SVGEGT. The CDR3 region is CASSYSGGFNQPQHF.

The chain's CDR3 is CASSSASLAGSADTQYF. This chain links TRBV6-5 with TRBJ2-3; the TRBD2 assignment by TCRdb is unverifiable without DNA. CDR1 MNHEY and CDR2 SVGAGI come from the germline V gene. The CDR3 extends over 17 amino acids.

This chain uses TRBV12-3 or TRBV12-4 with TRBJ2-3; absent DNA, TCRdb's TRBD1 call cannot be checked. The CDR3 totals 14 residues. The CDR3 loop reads CASTLDRGQDTQYF.

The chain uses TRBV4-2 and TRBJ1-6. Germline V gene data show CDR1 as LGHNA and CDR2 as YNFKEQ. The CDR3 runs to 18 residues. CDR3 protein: CASSQAELKSSYNSPLHF.

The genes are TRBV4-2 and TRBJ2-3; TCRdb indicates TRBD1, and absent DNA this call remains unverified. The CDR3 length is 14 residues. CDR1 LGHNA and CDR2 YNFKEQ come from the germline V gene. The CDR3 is CASSQGRGTDTQYF.

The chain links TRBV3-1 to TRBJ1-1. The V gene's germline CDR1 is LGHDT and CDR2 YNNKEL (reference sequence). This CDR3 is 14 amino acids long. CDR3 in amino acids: CASSQDGRVKEAFF.

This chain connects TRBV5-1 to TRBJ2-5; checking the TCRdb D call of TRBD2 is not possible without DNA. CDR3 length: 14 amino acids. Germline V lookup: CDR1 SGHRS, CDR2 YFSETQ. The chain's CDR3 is CASRPGTSEETQYF.

This CDR3 is CASSPLRSDYEQYF. The V and J genes are TRBV18 and TRBJ2-7. From germline, CDR1 is KGHSH and CDR2 LQKENI. The CDR3 extends over 14 amino acids.